Presented here are 10 T cell receptor beta chains from one specimen sequenced in a study of cytotoxic CD8 clonotypes in ibrutinib-treated CLL. This table comes from immunoSEQ multiplex PCR, and its TCRdb copy is limited to in-frame clones, with some not included. The repertoire holds about 130,000 clones, with roughly 85% as singletons. This material consisted of PBMCs, taken after 24 months of ibrutinib treatment. Receptors were obtained from a human donor with chronic lymphocytic leukemia.

The rearrangement links TRBV14 to TRBJ1-3; possibly TRBD1 for D (6 bases). V was clipped by 4 bases and J by 2 bases, with 12 bases between them. This CDR3 has 15 residues. Germline CDR1 is SGHDN and CDR2 is FVKESK. The CDR3 nucleotides read TGTGCCAGCAGCCGCGGAGGGGGGGCTGGAAACACCATATATTTT. This codes for CASSRGGGAGNTIYF. The whole variable domain, remainder taken from reference TRBV14 and TRBJ1-3, is EAGVTQFPSHSVIEKGQTVTLRCDPISGHDNLYWYRRVMGKEIKFLLHFVKESKQDESGMPNNRFLAERTGGTYSTLKVQPAELEDSGVYFCASSRGGGAGNTIYFGEGSWLTVV.

This chain links TRBV7-2 with TRBJ1-2; D gene uncertain. Germline V gives CDR1 SGHTA, CDR2 FQGNSA. Deletions cut 1 base from V and 4 bases from J, with 13 bases between. The CDR3 runs 15 residues. CDR3 sequence reads: CASSLERPSPYGYTF. CDR3 bases: TGTGCCAGCAGCTTAGAACGGCCCAGTCCCTATGGCTACACCTTC.

The genes are TRBV28 and TRBJ1-2; 7 positions agree with TRBD1. Losses at the gene ends were 5 bases for V and 5 bases for J; bases not matched to a gene: 11. CDR1 and CDR2 (germline): MDHEN, SYDVKM. The CDR3 loop spans 15 amino acids. The CDR3 is CASSRTGAVGYGYTF. The CDR3, as DNA: TGTGCCAGCAGTAGGACAGGAGCGGTTGGGTATGGCTACACCTTC.

V is TRBV19 and J is TRBJ2-5, with D perhaps matching TRBD1 or TRBD2 (5 bases each). From germline, CDR1 is LNHDA and CDR2 SQIVND (reference sequence). This CDR3 spans 13 amino acids. With 6 bases removed from V and 3 bases from J, the gap between germline ends came to 11 bases. CDR3 in amino acids: CASRGTVKETQYF. Here the CDR3 DNA reads TGTGCCAGTAGGGGGACCGTAAAAGAGACCCAGTACTTC.

This clone was detected a few times. This chain links TRBV6-5 with TRBJ2-5; D is undetermined. The germline V gene has CDR1 MNHEY and CDR2 SVGAGI. Trimming cost V 6 bases and J 7 bases, with 12 bases left between them. The CDR3 extends over 12 amino acids. CDR3 sequence reads: CASRIGEATQYF. The CDR3 DNA reads TGTGCCAGCAGGATCGGTGAGGCGACCCAGTACTTC.

The chain combines TRBV4-1 with TRBJ1-1, with D tentatively TRBD1 (6 bases). V was trimmed by 4 bases and J by 5 bases, leaving 14 bases between them. Per germline, CDR1 MGHRA and CDR2 YSYEKL. The CDR3 covers 14 residues. The CDR3 DNA follows: TGCGCCAGCAGCCCTCAAACAGGGCGTACTGAAGCTTTCTTT. It encodes CASSPQTGRTEAFF.

The chain has TRBV5-1 and TRBJ1-2; tentative D call: TRBD1 (6 bases). The V gene lost 4 bases and the J gene lost 3 bases, with 13 bases spanning the gap. Germline CDR1 SGHRS, CDR2 YFSETQ. The CDR3 consists of 14 residues. This CDR3 reads CASSRTGSDYGYTF. The CDR3, as DNA: TGCGCCAGCAGCCGTACAGGGTCGGACTATGGCTACACCTTC.

The rearrangement links TRBV7-2 to TRBJ2-7; D is tentatively TRBD1 or TRBD2 (6 bases each). Germline lookup yields CDR1 SGHTA and CDR2 FQGNSA. The V and J ends lost 1 base and 7 bases respectively, with 11 bases between them. The CDR3 has 13 amino acids. CDR3 region: CASSLVEGGEQYF. CDR3 sequence (DNA): TGTGCCAGCAGCTTAGTTGAAGGGGGGGAGCAGTACTTC. The full variable domain, completed using reference TRBV7-2 and TRBJ2-7, is GAGVSQSPSNKVTEKGKDVELRCDPISGHTALYWYRQSLGQGLEFLIYFQGNSAPDKSGLPSDRFSAERTGGSVSTLTIQRTQQEDSAVYLCASSLVEGGEQYFGPGTRLTVT.

The rearrangement uses TRBV4-1 and TRBJ2-7, with 9 bases identical to TRBD2. V shed 2 bases and J 1 base; nucleotides not matched to a gene: 6. This CDR3 has 16 residues. Germline V CDR1 and CDR2: MGHRA, YSYEKL. Here the CDR3 reads CASSQSAGGASYEQYF. CDR3 DNA sequence: TGCGCCAGCAGCCAATCAGCGGGAGGAGCTTCCTACGAGCAGTACTTC.

This clone has just a few counts. The chain is built from TRBV4-3 and TRBJ2-3, with a weak D call TRBD2 (6 bases). In germline, CDR1 is LGHNA, CDR2 YSLEER. This CDR3 is built from 14 residues. Deletions cut 5 bases from V and 3 bases from J, with 12 bases between. CDR3 DNA: TGCGCCAGCAGCAAGGAGGGGCAAACAGATACGCAGTATTTT. It yields the protein CASSKEGQTDTQYF.